The rows below give T cell receptor beta chains drawn from one sample of a study of neurological immune-mediated disorders. One entry per CDR3 protein results from TCRdb running MiXCR on the 5' RACE reads. Among about 120,000 distinct CDR3 sequences listed, about 3.4% were seen once. The material sequenced was PBMCs. These receptors were obtained from a woman aged 30 to 39 with multiple sclerosis. Both conserved end residues are part of each CDR3. The D gene is left open where the match is weak. Only part of the rows carry a size: once, few, many, or a class if the clone is expanded.

TRBV20-1	TRBD1	many	TRBJ2-3	TGCAGTGCGCCTAAGGCGGCAGGGGGCAGAGATACGCAGTATTTT	CSAPKAAGGRDTQYF
TRBV6-1	-	many	TRBJ1-1	TGTGCCAGCATAGTCGGCGGGCTGGAGGCTGAAGCTTTCTTT	CASIVGGLEAEAFF
TRBV5-6	TRBD1	many	TRBJ2-2	TGTGCCAGCAGACTACAGGGGCCCGGGGAGCTGTTTTTT	CASRLQGPGELFF
TRBV7-9	TRBD1	many	TRBJ2-7	TGTGCCAGCAGCTTCGGGGACAGGGAATTTTACGAGCAGTACTTC	CASSFGDREFYEQYF
TRBV20-1	TRBD1	many	TRBJ1-6	TGCAGTGCTCTGGGCGGGACAGGGGGCGTCGAAAATTCACCCCTCCACTTT	CSALGGTGGVENSPLHF
TRBV5-1	TRBD2	many	TRBJ2-7	TGCGCCAGCAGCACTACTAGCGGGAGGGCCCTCTACGAGCAGTACTTC	CASSTTSGRALYEQYF
TRBV6-2/TRBV6-3	TRBD1	many	TRBJ2-7	TGTGCCAGCCGAAGATCCGGGACAGGGTTCTACGAGCAGTACTTC	CASRRSGTGFYEQYF
TRBV20-1	-	many	TRBJ2-3	TGCAGTGCGGATAGACAGGATTTGATATATACGCAGTATTTT	CSADRQDLIYTQYF
TRBV28	-	many	TRBJ2-7	TGTGCCAGCAGTCGGGTCGGACAGACCAAACTCCAGGAGGGCGAGCAGTACTTC	CASSRVGQTKLQEGEQYF
TRBV12-3/TRBV12-4	-	many	TRBJ2-7	TGTGCCAGCAGGGACCGGGACACTCTCTACGAGCAGTACTTC	CASRDRDTLYEQYF
TRBV27	TRBD1	-	TRBJ1-1	TGTGCCAGCAGTTTATCGCCGGGACAGGGGACTAGAGCTTTCTTT	CASSLSPGQGTRAFF
TRBV27	-	many	TRBJ2-7	TGTGCCAGCAGTTTCAGGACTACCTACGAGCAGTACTTC	CASSFRTTYEQYF
TRBV29-1	-	many	TRBJ1-1	TGCAGCGCCTCAGGATCTGGCACTGAAGCTTTCTTT	CSASGSGTEAFF
TRBV20-1	-	few	TRBJ2-2	TGCAGTGCTAGAGATCCGGGGCCAGGGACCGGGGAGCTGTTTTTT	CSARDPGPGTGELFF
TRBV20-1	-	many	TRBJ2-7	TGCAGTGCTAGATTTCAGGGATACGAGCAGTACTTC	CSARFQGYEQYF
TRBV29-1	TRBD2	many	TRBJ2-7	TGCAGCGTTGTAACTAGCGTCTCCTACGAGCAGTACTTC	CSVVTSVSYEQYF
TRBV12-2	-	-	TRBJ2-5	TGTGCAAGTCGCCCATCGCCCCACAGGGGTGGAGAGACCCAGTACTTC	CASRPSPHRGGETQYF